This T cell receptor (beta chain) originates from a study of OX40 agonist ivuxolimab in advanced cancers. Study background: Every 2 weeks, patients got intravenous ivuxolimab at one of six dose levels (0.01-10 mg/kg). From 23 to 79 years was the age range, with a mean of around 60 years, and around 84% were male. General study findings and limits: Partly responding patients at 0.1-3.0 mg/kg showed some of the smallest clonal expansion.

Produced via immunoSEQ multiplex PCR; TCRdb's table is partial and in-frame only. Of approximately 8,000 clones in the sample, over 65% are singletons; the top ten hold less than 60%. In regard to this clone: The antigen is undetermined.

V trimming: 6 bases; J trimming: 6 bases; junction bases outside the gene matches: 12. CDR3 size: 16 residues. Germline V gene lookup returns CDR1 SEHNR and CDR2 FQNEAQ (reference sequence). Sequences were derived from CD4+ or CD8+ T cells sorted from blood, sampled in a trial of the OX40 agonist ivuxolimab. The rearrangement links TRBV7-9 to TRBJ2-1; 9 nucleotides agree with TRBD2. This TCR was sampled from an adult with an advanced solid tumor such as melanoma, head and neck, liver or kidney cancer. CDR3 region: CASSDESGGPGNEQFF. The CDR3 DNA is TGTGCCAGCAGTGACGAGAGCGGGGGGCCGGGCAATGAGCAGTTCTTC.